A selection of T cell receptor beta chains follows, all from one sample in a study of OX40 agonist ivuxolimab in advanced cancers. Clones were sequenced by immunoSEQ multiplex PCR, and TCRdb holds only the in-frame ones, with some missing. This sample has 65,000 to 90,000 clones; roughly 85% occur once, and the top ten carry 0.53%. Sequences were derived from CD4+ or CD8+ T cells sorted from blood, sampled in a trial of the OX40 agonist ivuxolimab. Receptor source: an adult with an advanced solid tumor such as melanoma, head and neck, liver or kidney cancer. The CDR3 runs from the conserved cysteine through the conserved F or W. D genes are given only for firm matches. Clone size, where shown, is once, few, many, or a class for clones that have expanded.

J gene	clone size	V gene	D gene	CDR3 protein	CDR3 DNA
TRBJ2-5	NA	TRBV5-1	TRBD1	CASSSSGQGRETQYF	TGCGCCAGCAGCTCGAGCGGACAGGGTCGGGAGACCCAGTACTTC
TRBJ1-1	NA	TRBV6-5	NA	CASSPAGTEAFF	TGTGCCAGCTCGCCGGCGGGGACTGAAGCTTTCTTT
TRBJ2-5	NA	TRBV5-4	NA	CASSSGLEETQYF	TGTGCCAGCAGCTCTGGACTCGAAGAGACCCAGTACTTC
TRBJ2-7	NA	TRBV9	NA	CASSVGQGCEQYF	TGTGCCAGCAGCGTAGGGCAGGGCTGCGAGCAGTACTTC
TRBJ1-4	once	TRBV4-2	NA	CASSQGGGREKLFF	TGTGCCAGCAGCCAAGGCGGGGGACGGGAAAAACTGTTTTTT
TRBJ1-1	NA	TRBV14	NA	CASKTTMNTEAFF	TGTGCCAGCAAAACAACGATGAACACTGAAGCTTTCTTT
TRBJ1-5	NA	TRBV6-1	TRBD1	CASSGTGGDQPQHF	TGTGCCAGCAGCGGAACAGGGGGAGATCAGCCCCAGCATTTT
TRBJ2-4	NA	TRBV27	TRBD2	CASSETSGGNELAKNIQYF	TGTGCCAGCAGTGAGACTAGCGGGGGGAACGAACTAGCCAAAAACATTCAGTACTTC
TRBJ2-5	once	TRBV13	TRBD2	CASSRSGRGETQYF	TGTGCCAGCAGCCGTAGCGGGAGAGGGGAGACCCAGTACTTC
TRBJ1-2	NA	TRBV27	NA	CASSLKQGFTYGYTF	TGTGCCAGCAGTTTAAAACAGGGATTTACCTATGGCTACACCTTC
TRBJ2-5	once	TRBV21-1	NA	CASSKVGTGGTGEETQYF	TGTGCCAGCAGCAAAGTCGGGACGGGCGGAACCGGGGAGGAGACCCAGTACTTC
TRBJ2-5	NA	TRBV28	NA	CASRTQETQYF	TGTGCCAGCAGGACCCAGGAGACCCAGTACTTC
TRBJ2-3	NA	TRBV7-9	TRBD2	CASSLGTSGATDTQYF	TGTGCCAGCAGCTTGGGGACTAGCGGGGCAACAGATACGCAGTATTTT
TRBJ1-3	few	TRBV7-6	TRBD1	CASSLVGRGDTIYF	TGTGCCAGCAGCTTAGTAGGCAGGGGGGACACCATATATTTT
TRBJ1-4	NA	TRBV6-1	NA	CASSGGAVVEKLFF	TGTGCCAGCAGTGGGGGGGCGGTTGTTGAAAAACTGTTTTTT
TRBJ2-7	NA	TRBV28	NA	CASSLTGGAYEQYF	TGTGCCAGCAGTTTGACAGGAGGAGCCTACGAGCAGTACTTC
TRBJ1-5	NA	TRBV5-1	TRBD1	CASSLGTGDQPQHF	TGCGCCAGCAGCTTAGGGACAGGGGATCAGCCCCAGCATTTT
TRBJ2-2	NA	TRBV13	NA	CASSLDGRGHANTGELFF	TGTGCCAGCAGCTTAGACGGTAGGGGACACGCGAACACCGGGGAGCTGTTTTTT
TRBJ2-1	NA	TRBV19	TRBD2	CASSISVGRASEQFF	TGTGCCAGTAGTATCTCTGTCGGGAGGGCCTCTGAGCAGTTCTTC
TRBJ2-3	NA	TRBV7-2	TRBD1	CASSPGTGGTDTQYF	TGTGCCAGCAGCCCCGGGACAGGGGGCACAGATACGCAGTATTTT
TRBJ1-5	once	TRBV11-3	TRBD1	CASSHRQGASNQPQHF	TGTGCCAGCAGCCACCGACAGGGGGCAAGCAATCAGCCCCAGCATTTT
TRBJ2-7	NA	TRBV10-1	TRBD1	CAMTRQGLNEQYF	TGCGCCATGACTCGACAGGGGCTCAACGAGCAGTACTTC
TRBJ2-2	few	TRBV30	TRBD2	CAWRAGRDGELFF	TGTGCCTGGAGAGCCGGGAGGGACGGGGAGCTGTTTTTT
TRBJ1-2	NA	TRBV10-3	TRBD1	CAISESITGAPANYGYTF	TGTGCCATCAGTGAGTCGATCACAGGGGCACCAGCTAACTATGGCTACACCTTC
TRBJ1-2	NA	TRBV4-2	NA	CASSHTDGGNYGYTF	TGTGCCAGCAGCCATACCGACGGGGGAAACTATGGCTACACCTTC
TRBJ2-5	NA	TRBV7-2	NA	CASSRGPTGGTQYF	TGTGCCAGCAGCAGGGGACCCACCGGGGGGACCCAGTACTTC
TRBJ2-3	NA	TRBV20-1	TRBD2	CSSAGLDTQYF	TGCAGTTCAGCGGGGTTGGATACGCAGTATTTT
TRBJ2-4	NA	TRBV28	NA	CASSLLWGADGDIQYF	TGTGCCAGCAGTTTATTGTGGGGGGCCGATGGAGACATTCAGTACTTC
TRBJ1-3	NA	TRBV2	NA	CASSEAGAGNTIYF	TGTGCCAGCAGTGAAGCAGGGGCAGGAAACACCATATATTTT
TRBJ1-1	NA	TRBV18	TRBD1	CASSPNTDRGATEAFF	TGTGCCAGCTCACCGAATACGGACAGGGGGGCCACTGAAGCTTTCTTT
TRBJ2-7	NA	TRBV6-5	TRBD1	CASSYGSRTGGEQYF	TGTGCCAGCAGTTACGGGTCGAGAACAGGGGGCGAGCAGTACTTC
TRBJ2-1	NA	TRBV19	NA	CASTRDLSSYNEQFF	TGTGCCAGTACCCGGGACTTGAGCTCCTACAATGAGCAGTTCTTC
TRBJ1-4	NA	TRBV4-1	TRBD1	CASSRSPGTGDEKLFF	TGCGCCAGCAGCCGATCACCCGGGACAGGAGACGAAAAACTGTTTTTT
TRBJ2-3	NA	TRBV30	TRBD2	CAWNIGAGGTTDTQYF	TGTGCCTGGAATATTGGAGCGGGGGGGACCACAGATACGCAGTATTTT
TRBJ2-1	NA	TRBV11-3	NA	CASSFGFVDNEQFF	TGTGCCAGCAGCTTCGGTTTCGTGGACAATGAGCAGTTCTTC
TRBJ2-7	once	TRBV5-5	TRBD2	CASSLQKTSASYEQYF	TGTGCCAGCAGCCTCCAAAAAACTAGCGCTTCCTACGAGCAGTACTTC
TRBJ1-2	NA	TRBV2	NA	CASSEYTSGEYGYTF	TGTGCCAGCAGTGAATATACAAGCGGTGAATATGGCTACACCTTC
TRBJ1-5	once	TRBV5-5	NA	CASSYRDGDQPQHF	TGTGCCAGCAGCTACAGGGACGGGGATCAGCCCCAGCATTTT
TRBJ2-2	NA	TRBV7-3	NA	CASSQNLGGELFF	TGTGCCAGCAGCCAAAACCTTGGCGGGGAGCTGTTTTTT
TRBJ1-4	NA	TRBV9	TRBD1	CASSGRQGNEKLFF	TGTGCCAGCAGCGGCCGACAGGGGAATGAAAAACTGTTTTTT
TRBJ2-7	NA	TRBV6-5	TRBD2	CASSYSSGNNEQYF	TGTGCCAGCAGCTACTCCAGCGGGAATAACGAGCAGTACTTC
TRBJ2-1	NA	TRBV7-9	NA	CASSSYQRNYNEQFF	TGTGCCAGCAGCTCATACCAGAGAAATTACAATGAGCAGTTCTTC
TRBJ1-4	NA	TRBV9	NA	CASSTRGGGPNEKLFF	TGTGCCAGCAGCACCCGGGGTGGGGGGCCCAATGAAAAACTGTTTTTT
TRBJ2-1	NA	TRBV27	NA	CASSPQGRGALGEQFF	TGTGCCAGCAGTCCTCAGGGCCGGGGGGCTCTCGGTGAGCAGTTCTTC
TRBJ1-3	NA	TRBV6-5	NA	CASSYSSGAGNTIYF	TGTGCCAGCAGTTACTCTTCCGGGGCCGGAAACACCATATATTTT
TRBJ2-7	NA	TRBV10-3	NA	CAISSPGTGNYEQYF	TGTGCCATCAGTTCCCCCGGGACGGGGAACTACGAGCAGTACTTC
TRBJ1-1	NA	TRBV7-9	NA	CASSLVGAEAFF	TGTGCCAGCAGCTTAGTAGGAGCTGAAGCTTTCTTT
TRBJ1-3	NA	TRBV5-1	NA	CASSAGFDGNTIYF	TGCGCCAGCAGTGCGGGGTTCGATGGAAACACCATATATTTT
TRBJ2-1	few	TRBV7-3	TRBD2	CASSPTGGLAGPYNEQFF	TGTGCCAGCAGCCCCACCGGTGGACTAGCGGGCCCTTACAATGAGCAGTTCTTC
TRBJ2-7	NA	TRBV30	NA	CAWSPYSYEQYF	TGTGCCTGGAGTCCCTACAGTTACGAGCAGTACTTC
TRBJ1-4	NA	TRBV28	NA	CASTPGGSNEKLFF	TGTGCCAGCACCCCCGGGGGAAGTAATGAAAAACTGTTTTTT
TRBJ2-7	NA	TRBV6-7	NA	CATTDPGPGVYEQYF	TGTGCCACCACGGACCCCGGACCGGGTGTGTACGAGCAGTACTTC